The 29 T cell receptor beta chains listed next were all sequenced from one sample in a study of identical twins. TCRdb ran MiXCR on the 5' RACE reads and lists one entry per CDR3 protein. The sample has fewer than 550,000 distinct CDR3 sequences; approximately 14% are singletons. These data are also associated with another study on yellow fever vaccine responses in identical twins.

Sequencing was carried out using CD4+ T cells sorted from blood. The receptors derive from a young woman in good health.

This clonotype was detected a few times. The genes are TRBV6-1 and TRBJ2-4, with TRBD1 as a possible D gene (5 bases). CDR1 and CDR2 from the germline V gene are MNHNS and SASEGT. The CDR3 length is 14 residues. Trimming removed 6 bases from V and 1 base from J, with 10 bases in between. CDR3: CASREDKAKNIQYF. DNA of the CDR3: TGTGCCAGCAGAGAGGACAAGGCCAAAAACATTCAGTACTTC.

This clonotype has a handful of counts. The chain combines TRBV3-1 with TRBJ1-1; D might be TRBD1 (5 bases). Germline V lookup: CDR1 LGHDT, CDR2 YNNKEL (reference sequence). With 4 bases removed from V and 7 bases from J, the gap between germline ends came to 19 bases. The CDR3 sequence is 15 residues long. The chain's CDR3 is CASSLTPGFDSEAFF. CDR3 DNA: TGTGCCAGCAGCCTTACCCCCGGGTTTGACAGTGAAGCTTTCTTT.

At least ten counts were recorded for this clonotype. This sequence joins TRBV7-2 and TRBJ1-1; D perhaps matches TRBD1 (5 bases). The V gene lost 2 bases and the J gene lost 4 bases, with 11 bases spanning the gap. Germline-derived CDR1 and CDR2 are SGHTA and FQGNSA. CDR3 length: 14 amino acids. The CDR3 region has the DNA TGTGCCAGCAGCTTATTGGGGCGCGGCACTGAAGCTTTCTTT. Translation gives CASSLLGRGTEAFF. The variable domain in full, with the rest retrieved from reference TRBV7-2 and TRBJ1-1, is GAGVSQSPSNKVTEKGKDVELRCDPISGHTALYWYRQSLGQGLEFLIYFQGNSAPDKSGLPSDRFSAERTGGSVSTLTIQRTQQEDSAVYLCASSLLGRGTEAFFGQGTRLTVV.

The CDR3 nucleotides are TGTGCCAGCAGCTTAGGCCTAAGGACAGGGAAACAAGAGACCCAGTACTTC. Protein product: CASSLGLRTGKQETQYF. V is TRBV7-9 and J is TRBJ2-5; 8 nucleotides agree with TRBD1. With 1 base clipped from V and 2 bases from J, the junction kept 9 bases outside the gene matches. CDR3 length equals 17 residues. Germline V gene lookup returns CDR1 SEHNR and CDR2 FQNEAQ (reference sequence).

The chain employs TRBV10-3 and TRBJ2-7; D is unresolved. Per germline, CDR1 ENHRY and CDR2 SYGVKD. The CDR3 runs 12 residues. The germline V and J ends were trimmed by 4 bases and 0 bases, with 4 bases remaining between them. CDR3 in amino acids: CAISGSSYEQYF. The CDR3 nucleotides are TGTGCCATCAGTGGATCCTCCTACGAGCAGTACTTC.

In this sample, this clonotype turned up a few times. The CDR3 DNA reads TGTGCCAGCAGCCCAACTTTAGGCGAGCAGTACTTC. Its protein product is CASSPTLGEQYF. V and J are TRBV6-5 and TRBJ2-7, with D uncertain. The CDR3 extends over 12 amino acids. V shed 6 bases and J shed 6 bases, with 12 bases lying between them. Germline CDR1 is MNHEY and CDR2 is SVGAGI.

This clonotype was detected only a few times. The CDR3 reads CATTPGGGYQPQHF. The CDR3 DNA is TGTGCCACCACCCCAGGGGGAGGCTATCAGCCCCAGCATTTT. This sequence joins TRBV15 and TRBJ1-5; 7 positions agree with TRBD1. Losses at the gene ends were 7 bases for V and 5 bases for J; bases not matched to a gene: 8. Germline assignment: CDR1 LNHNV and CDR2 YYDKDF (reference sequence). The CDR3 extends over 14 amino acids. The full variable domain, completed using reference TRBV15 and TRBJ1-5, is DAMVIQNPRYQVTQFGKPVTLSCSQTLNHNVMYWYQQKSSQAPKLLFHYYDKDFNNEADTPDNFQSRRPNTSFCFLDIRSPGLGDTAMYLCATTPGGGYQPQHFGDGTRLSIL.

This clonotype showed up just a few times. The J gene is TRBJ1-6, the V gene TRBV6-1; D unclear. This CDR3 has 15 amino acids. V gave up 0 bases and J gave up 0 bases, with 3 bases separating them. Germline assignment: CDR1 MNHNS and CDR2 SASEGT. The CDR3 loop is CASSEASSYNSPLHF. The CDR3, as DNA: TGTGCCAGCAGTGAAGCCAGCTCCTATAATTCACCCCTCCACTTT.

This clonotype was picked up many times. The chain recombines TRBV6-5 with TRBJ2-7; 11 bases fit TRBD2. Germline V gene lookup returns CDR1 MNHEY and CDR2 SVGAGI. V dropped 4 bases and J dropped 2; count of bases not matched to a gene: 4. This CDR3 has 15 amino acids. The CDR3 nucleotides are TGTGCCAGCAGTTCACTGACTAGCGGGGCCTACGAGCAGTACTTC. This translates into CASSSLTSGAYEQYF.

The chain joins TRBV3-1 to TRBJ2-1; D gene ambiguous. CDR1 is LGHDT, CDR2 YNNKEL, per germline (reference sequence). V was pared by 2 bases and J by 5 bases, with 7 bases between. The CDR3 totals 13 residues. DNA for the CDR3: TGTGCCAGCAGCCAATGGGCGGACAATGAGCAGTTCTTC. Encoded protein: CASSQWADNEQFF.

This clonotype was detected only a few times. This chain connects TRBV5-6 to TRBJ2-3, with TRBD2 identical over 7 bases. The V and J ends lost 4 bases and 0 bases, in that order; junction bases with no gene match: 14. Germline V lookup: CDR1 SGHDT, CDR2 YYEEEE. This CDR3 spans 18 amino acids. The CDR3 loop reads CASSPLHLTSRSTDTQYF. CDR3 nucleotides: TGTGCCAGCAGCCCCCTGCACCTGACTAGCAGAAGCACAGATACGCAGTATTTT.

At least ten counts were recorded for this clonotype. This CDR3 reads CASSQGVAGVKGANVLTF. CDR3 bases: TGCGCCAGCAGCCAAGGGGTAGCGGGAGTGAAGGGGGCCAACGTCCTGACTTTC. V gene TRBV4-1 combines with J gene TRBJ2-6; 9 bases fit TRBD2. CDR1 is MGHRA and CDR2 is YSYEKL in the germline V gene. This CDR3 region has 18 residues. The V segment lost 1 base and the J segment 4 bases; nucleotides outside the gene matches: 8.

The chain links TRBV20-1 to TRBJ2-7, with 7 bases identical to TRBD2. Trimming cost V 5 bases and J 0 bases; bases outside gene matches: 19. There are 18 residues in the CDR3. CDR1 and CDR2 (germline): DFQATT, SNEGSKA (reference sequence). CDR3 nucleotides: TGCAGTGCTCGTGTTCAGACTAGTAGCGGGCTGATCTCCTACGAGCAGTACTTC. Translating it yields CSARVQTSSGLISYEQYF.

This clonotype was seen a handful of times. The V call is TRBV3-1, the J call TRBJ2-7; no reliable D call. Between the trimmed V and J ends, which lost 1 base and 8 bases, there was a span of 12 bases. Looked up from germline, CDR1 is LGHDT and CDR2 is YNNKEL (reference sequence). CDR3 length: 13 amino acids. CDR3 sequence: CASSQVGSAQQYF. The DNA of the CDR3 is TGTGCCAGCAGCCAAGTCGGGTCAGCCCAGCAGTACTTC.

The rearrangement joins TRBV5-5 to TRBJ2-3; D is unresolved. This CDR3 comprises 13 residues. Germline V gene data show CDR1 as SGHKS and CDR2 as YYEKEE (reference sequence). V was shortened by 0 bases and J by 9 bases, with 11 bases between the two germline ends. The CDR3 here is CASSLELDPTQYF. Written as DNA, the CDR3 is TGTGCCAGCAGCTTGGAGTTAGACCCCACGCAGTATTTT.

This chain uses TRBV28 with TRBJ2-5, with TRBD1 identical over 7 bases. V shed 3 bases, J shed 2 bases, and the junction held 9 bases outside the gene matches. The CDR3 runs to 16 residues. Germline V gene sequence: CDR1 MDHEN, CDR2 SYDVKM. The CDR3 region is CASSLVTPGQQETQYF. The CDR3 coding sequence is TGTGCCAGCAGTTTGGTAACCCCGGGACAGCAAGAGACCCAGTACTTC.

This clonotype was seen a handful of times. The chain employs TRBV3-1 and TRBJ2-7; 10 bases are shared with TRBD1. Germline lookup yields CDR1 LGHDT and CDR2 YNNKEL (reference sequence). The CDR3 has 15 amino acids. V lost 3 bases and J lost 6; bases outside the gene matches: 8. CDR3 DNA sequence: TGTGCCAGCAGCCAGCCACCGGGACAGGGGTCCGAGCAGTACTTC. It is translated as CASSQPPGQGSEQYF.

This chain links TRBV7-2 with TRBJ2-7, with D tentatively TRBD2 (6 bases). With 4 bases removed from V and 0 bases from J, the gap between germline ends came to 10 bases. CDR1 and CDR2 (germline): SGHTA, FQGNSA. The CDR3 extends over 14 amino acids. The CDR3 reads CASSSGVTSYEQYF. DNA of the CDR3: TGTGCCAGCAGCTCGGGAGTGACCTCCTACGAGCAGTACTTC.

V and J are TRBV20-1 and TRBJ2-7, with a possible D match to TRBD2 (6 bases). This CDR3 spans 15 amino acids. V gave up 5 bases and J gave up 3 bases, with 20 bases separating them. Germline V lookup: CDR1 DFQATT, CDR2 SNEGSKA (reference sequence). CDR3 DNA sequence: TGCAGTGCTGTACTCTCCGGGACTTTGGGCTACGAGCAGTACTTC. It is translated as CSAVLSGTLGYEQYF.

There are a few counts of this clonotype. CDR3 in DNA: TGTGCCAGCAGTTCCCCGGGACAGGGTAATGAGCAGTTCTTC. Translated, it gives CASSSPGQGNEQFF. This chain links TRBV27 with TRBJ2-1, with 9 bases lining up with TRBD1. The CDR3 is made up of 14 amino acids. The V segment lost 4 bases and the J segment 7 bases; nucleotides outside the gene matches: 5. CDR1 and CDR2 (germline): MNHEY, SMNVEV (reference sequence).

V and J are TRBV29-1 and TRBJ2-7; D might be TRBD1 (5 bases). CDR3 length: 11 amino acids. Trimming cost V 4 bases and J 7 bases, with 11 bases left between them. Germline V gene lookup returns CDR1 SQVTM and CDR2 ANQGSEA. CDR3 nucleotide sequence: TGCAGCGTTGCGTTAGGGGAAGAGCAGTACTTC. Translation: CSVALGEEQYF.

This clonotype was counted only a few times. This chain connects TRBV5-1 to TRBJ2-2, with TRBD2 matching 7 bases. The junction had 15 bases not matched to a gene; V was cut back by 4 bases and J by 6 bases. The CDR3 is made up of 17 amino acids. Germline V CDR1 and CDR2: SGHRS, YFSETQ. CDR3 in DNA: TGCGCCAGCAGCGGTCTAGCGGCCCTCGATGTTGCCGGGGAGCTGTTTTTT. Translated, it gives CASSGLAALDVAGELFF. The whole variable domain, remainder taken from reference TRBV5-1 and TRBJ2-2, is KAGVTQTPRYLIKTRGQQVTLSCSPISGHRSVSWYQQTPGQGLQFLFEYFSETQRNKGNFPGRFSGRQFSNSRSEMNVSTLELGDSALYLCASSGLAALDVAGELFFGEGSRLTVL.

The sample holds a few counts of this clonotype. The CDR3 protein is CASKPASGIYEQYF. The CDR3 coding sequence is TGTGCCAGCAAACCGGCTAGCGGGATCTACGAGCAGTACTTC. V usage is TRBV2 and J usage is TRBJ2-7; TRBD2 matches at 9 bases. CDR3 length: 14 amino acids. CDR1 and CDR2 from the germline V gene are SNHLY and FYNNEI. Germline trimming cut 7 bases from V and 3 bases from J; bases unmatched to any gene: 7.

This clonotype was seen many times. CDR3 in amino acids: CASSQNSAYNEQFF. In DNA, the CDR3 is TGTGCCAGCAGCCAAAACTCAGCCTACAATGAGCAGTTCTTC. J is TRBJ2-1 and V is TRBV3-1, with D unresolved. CDR1 and CDR2 (germline): LGHDT, YNNKEL (reference sequence). V shed 2 bases and J shed 2 bases, with 7 bases lying between them. This CDR3 has 14 amino acids.

The rearrangement joins TRBV5-4 to TRBJ1-2, with D tentatively TRBD1 (6 bases). The V end lost 0 bases, the J end lost 6 bases, and 9 bases lay between the germline ends. Germline-derived CDR1 and CDR2 are SGHNT and YYREEE (reference sequence). The CDR3 is 13 amino acids. In DNA, the CDR3 is TGTGCCAGCAGCTTGGGGGGGGACAATGGCTACACCTTC. Translating gives CASSLGGDNGYTF.

This clonotype was seen more than once but under ten times. The V gene is TRBV27, the J gene TRBJ2-4; 16 bases are a match to TRBD2. The V segment lost 4 bases and the J segment 3 bases; nucleotides outside the gene matches: 9. Per germline, CDR1 MNHEY and CDR2 SMNVEV (reference sequence). CDR3 length: 19 amino acids. CDR3 coding DNA: TGTGCCAGCAGTTCCCCGGGACTAGCGGGAGGGGATGACAAAAACATTCAGTACTTC. Translating it yields CASSSPGLAGGDDKNIQYF.

The V gene is TRBV12-3 or TRBV12-4, the J gene TRBJ2-4; D is undetermined. Deletions cut 8 bases from V and 1 base from J, with 9 bases between. This CDR3 has 13 amino acids. The CDR3 DNA sequence: TGTGCCAGCTCCATCGGGGCCAAAAACATTCAGTACTTC. It is translated as CASSIGAKNIQYF.

This clonotype was seen only a few times. V is TRBV5-1 and J is TRBJ2-7; D not certain. The CDR3 has 15 residues. Germline V lookup: CDR1 SGHRS, CDR2 YFSETQ. Trimming took off 4 bases at V and 0 bases at J, with 14 bases between the two ends. As DNA, the CDR3 is TGCGCCAGCAGCCTGGTGCGGTCAGGCTCCTACGAGCAGTACTTC. This codes for CASSLVRSGSYEQYF.

The V gene is TRBV27, the J gene TRBJ2-7; D not resolved. Germline V gene lookup returns CDR1 MNHEY and CDR2 SMNVEV (reference sequence). V dropped 4 bases and J dropped 3 bases, with 19 bases sitting between them. The CDR3 is 16 residues long. CDR3 in amino acids: CASSSFTWYDGYEQYF. The DNA of the CDR3 is TGTGCCAGCAGTTCCTTTACCTGGTATGATGGCTACGAGCAGTACTTC.